A selection of T cell receptor beta chains follows, all from one sample in a study of post-analysis software for immune sequencing data. TCRdb fed the PCR reads into MiXCR, producing one record per CDR3 protein. The table shows roughly 570,000 distinct CDR3 sequences, with 30% to 40% occurring only once. Material: blood. Receptors originate from a girl aged 2-17 years with multiple sclerosis. The CDR3 runs from the conserved cysteine through the conserved F or W. D genes are given only for firm matches. Some rows mark clone size as missing; the rest say once, few, many or name a class of expanded clone.

>few|NA|TRBJ1-2|TRBV11-2
TGTGCCAGCAGCTTAAGCTCGGGGGCGGACGGCTACACCTTC
CASSLSSGADGYTF
>many|TRBD2|TRBJ2-7|TRBV4-2
TGTGCCAGCAGCCAACGAACCGGGACTAGCGGGGGGAACTACGAGCAGTACTTC
CASSQRTGTSGGNYEQYF
>few|NA|TRBJ2-4|TRBV7-8
TGTGCCAGCAGCTTACTTGCGGGCCGGCCGGCCAAAAACATTCAGTACTTC
CASSLLAGRPAKNIQYF
>few|NA|TRBJ2-1|TRBV9
TGTGCCAGCAGCGTAGTCTTGGGGGGAAGGGGTGAGCAGTTCTTC
CASSVVLGGRGEQFF
>NA|NA|TRBJ2-1|TRBV24-1
TGTGCCACCAGTGATTCAGACATTTGGAATGAGCAGTTCTTC
CATSDSDIWNEQFF
>many|TRBD1|TRBJ2-7|TRBV6-5
TGTGCCAGCGGAAGACAGGGGGGATCCTACGAGCAGTACTTC
CASGRQGGSYEQYF
>NA|NA|TRBJ2-7|TRBV5-1
TGCGCCAGCAGCGTAGGCTGGGACGGCCCTTCCCACGAGCAGTACTTC
CASSVGWDGPSHEQYF
>NA|TRBD1|TRBJ2-5|TRBV2
TGTGCCAGCAGTGAAATCCGGGACAGGGCAGAGACCCAGTACTTC
CASSEIRDRAETQYF
>NA|NA|TRBJ2-7|TRBV20-1
TGCAGTGCCGAGCTTACCCTCACCTACGAGCAGTACTTC
CSAELTLTYEQYF
>few|NA|TRBJ2-5|TRBV7-9
TGTGCCAGCAGCTTACGGGCGGGACTGCAAGAGACCCAGTACTTC
CASSLRAGLQETQYF
>NA|TRBD2|TRBJ2-5|TRBV28
TGTGCCAGCAGTTTTCAGCGGGGGGACAATGAGCAGTACTTC
CASSFQRGDNEQYF
>NA|TRBD1|TRBJ1-1|TRBV28
TGTGCCACCGTCGACAGGGTGATTCCTGAAGCTTTCTTT
CATVDRVIPEAFF
>few|TRBD1|TRBJ1-4|TRBV6-6
TGTGCCAGCTCACGGGGGGACAGTGAAAAACTGTTTTTT
CASSRGDSEKLFF
>few|NA|TRBJ1-5|TRBV2
TGTGCCAGCAGTGAAAGCCGTCAGCCCCAGCATTTT
CASSESRQPQHF
>NA|TRBD2|TRBJ2-6|TRBV11-2
TGTGCCAGCAGGAGACTAGCGGGGGGTCTCAGCTCTGGGGCCAACGTCCTGACTTTC
CASRRLAGGLSSGANVLTF
>NA|NA|TRBJ2-1|TRBV4-2
TGTGCCAGCAGCCAAGACCTCGGACTGGGTGACCGGACCCAGTTCTTC
CASSQDLGLGDRTQFF
>few|NA|TRBJ2-7|TRBV20-1
TGCAGTGCTAGTCGAGGCCAAGCCTACGAGCAGTACTTC
CSASRGQAYEQYF
>few|NA|TRBJ2-5|TRBV12-3/TRBV12-4
TGCGCCAGCAGCTTTTCCCGGGGAGGAGAGACCCAGTACTTC
CASSFSRGGETQYF
>NA|NA|TRBJ2-3|TRBV20-1
TGCAGTGCCCGGGGAGTGAATACGCAGTATTTT
CSARGVNTQYF
>NA|NA|TRBJ2-5|TRBV20-1
TGCAGTGCTAGGGTCAGGGAGACGACCCAGTACTTC
CSARVRETTQYF
>NA|TRBD2|TRBJ2-1|TRBV5-1
TGCGCCAGCAGTACGGGGGGAATCGATGAGCAGTTCTTC
CASSTGGIDEQFF
>few|TRBD1|TRBJ2-5|TRBV20-1
TGCAGTGCTAGGGGGACAGAACAAGAGACCCAGTACTTC
CSARGTEQETQYF
>few|TRBD2|TRBJ2-5|TRBV20-1
TGCAGTGCAGAGGGTAGCGGGGGGGCCAAACTCCAAGAGACCCAGTACTTC
CSAEGSGGAKLQETQYF
>NA|TRBD2|TRBJ2-5|TRBV5-1
TGCGCCAGCAGCGGGACTAGCGGGGAAGAGACCCAGTACTTC
CASSGTSGEETQYF
>NA|NA|TRBJ1-2|TRBV11-2
TGTGCCAGCAGCTGGCCCTATGACAGGCCATTTACCTATGGCTACACCTTC
CASSWPYDRPFTYGYTF
>once|TRBD1|TRBJ2-5|TRBV5-5
TGTGCCAGCAGCTTTGGGCAGGGGGCCTACAATGAGCAGTACTTC
CASSFGQGAYNEQYF
>NA|NA|TRBJ2-5|TRBV20-1
TGCAGTGCCGAGTTGACTGCTTACCAAGAGACCCAGTACTTC
CSAELTAYQETQYF
>NA|TRBD1|TRBJ1-2|TRBV7-9
TGTGCCAGCAGCTTAGGGGACAGGGTAAGAGGATCCGATGGCTACACCTTC
CASSLGDRVRGSDGYTF
>NA|NA|TRBJ2-5|TRBV6-5
TGTGCCAGCAGTTACGGGTGGGACGGGAAAGAGACCCAGTACTTC
CASSYGWDGKETQYF
>NA|TRBD2|TRBJ2-7|TRBV11-2
TGTGCCAGCAGCTCGACTAGCGGGGGGGCCGGGGACTACGAGCAGTACTTC
CASSSTSGGAGDYEQYF
>NA|NA|TRBJ1-2|TRBV3-1
TGTGCCAGCAGCCAAGTTCTCGGCAGGAACAATGGCTACACCTTC
CASSQVLGRNNGYTF
>few|NA|TRBJ2-1|TRBV29-1
TGCAGCGTTGACAGTGGGTCCTACAATGAGCAGTTCTTC
CSVDSGSYNEQFF
>NA|NA|TRBJ2-1|TRBV5-1
TGCGCCAGCAGTTTGGGGAGCCAGGGATCCTACAATGAGCAGTTCTTC
CASSLGSQGSYNEQFF
>NA|TRBD2|TRBJ2-7|TRBV4-1
TGCGCCAGCAGCCAATTAGGGGGACTAGCTCTCGAGCAGTACTTC
CASSQLGGLALEQYF
>few|TRBD1|TRBJ2-1|TRBV11-2
TGTGCCAGCAGCTTAGACAGGGGGCCGGAGCAGTTCTTC
CASSLDRGPEQFF
>NA|TRBD1|TRBJ1-2|TRBV12-3/TRBV12-4
TGTGCCAGCAGTCGGGGTCGACAGGGAGTGAATGGCTACACCTTC
CASSRGRQGVNGYTF
>few|NA|TRBJ2-3|TRBV5-1
TGCGCCAGCAGCCTAATTAGCGGACCTGAGGGTACGCAGTATTTT
CASSLISGPEGTQYF
>few|TRBD1|TRBJ2-5|TRBV11-2
TGTGCCAGCAGCTTAGCGCCCAGGGGGCAAATTGAGACCCAGTACTTC
CASSLAPRGQIETQYF
>NA|TRBD2|TRBJ2-3|TRBV7-2
TGTGCCAGCAGCGCCCAGCGGGGGGTCACAGATACGCAGTATTTT
CASSAQRGVTDTQYF
>NA|TRBD2|TRBJ2-2|TRBV29-1
TGCAGCGTTGAAGTATATAGCGGGGGGCCTTCGAACACCGGGGAGCTGTTTTTT
CSVEVYSGGPSNTGELFF
>NA|TRBD1|TRBJ1-2|TRBV24-1
TGTGCCACCAGTGACACGACAGGGGGTCGAGCTAACTATGGCTACACCTTC
CATSDTTGGRANYGYTF
>NA|NA|TRBJ1-2|TRBV6-5
TGTGCCAGCAGTTACCGGGGGGAGGGCTACACCTTC
CASSYRGEGYTF
>NA|TRBD1|TRBJ1-2|TRBV4-1
TGCGCCAGCAGCCAAGCGACAGGGCTGGGAGATGGCTACACCTTC
CASSQATGLGDGYTF
>NA|NA|TRBJ2-7|TRBV29-1
TGCAGCGTTTCGGACGGAAGGGGCGAGCAGTACTTC
CSVSDGRGEQYF
>NA|TRBD2|TRBJ2-1|TRBV11-2
TGTGCCAGCAGCCTCGGGGGGACTACCTACAATGAGCAGTTCTTC
CASSLGGTTYNEQFF
>NA|NA|TRBJ2-1|TRBV4-1
TGCGCCAGCAGCCCGTGGAGGTCACTTACCTACAATGAGCAGTTCTTC
CASSPWRSLTYNEQFF
>NA|TRBD1|TRBJ2-3|TRBV5-1
TGCGCCAGCAGCTTGGGGGACAGGGTGGTAGATACGCAGTATTTT
CASSLGDRVVDTQYF
>few|NA|TRBJ2-1|TRBV3-1
TGTGCCAGCAGCGGGGGGGCCAGCTCCTACAATGAGCAGTTCTTC
CASSGGASSYNEQFF
>NA|TRBD1|TRBJ2-7|TRBV20-1
TGCAGTGCTAGAGCTGATACAGGGGGTGGTTACGAGCAGTACTTC
CSARADTGGGYEQYF
>NA|NA|TRBJ1-2|TRBV3-1
TGTGCCAGCAGCCCCGGGGCAGTTGATAGCTACACCTTC
CASSPGAVDSYTF
>NA|TRBD2|TRBJ2-3|TRBV24-1
TGTACCACCATAGTGACTAGCGGGGGGAGCACAGATACGCAGTATTTT
CTTIVTSGGSTDTQYF
>few|NA|TRBJ2-7|TRBV20-1
TGCAGTGCTCCCGGACGGGCTTTCTACGAGCAGTACTTC
CSAPGRAFYEQYF
>few|NA|TRBJ2-1|TRBV4-1
TGCGCCAGCAGCCAAGTAGCGGACTCCTACAATGAGCAGTTCTTC
CASSQVADSYNEQFF